Sequencing of this TCR beta chain was carried out in a study of response to subunit inactivated influenza vaccine. This clonotype was observed a few times. MiXCR was run by TCRdb on the RT-PCR reads, yielding one entry per CDR3 protein. The sample has 650,000 to 800,000 distinct CDR3 sequences, approximately 17% seen once. Germline lookup yields CDR1 LGHDT and CDR2 YNNKEL (reference sequence). The CDR3 is 15 residues long. Trimming cost V 2 bases and J 8 bases; bases outside gene matches: 10. The source material was PBMCs from blood, sampled about 5 days after vaccination. This clonotype originated in a man aged 45-65 years who received an inactivated influenza vaccine. This chain connects TRBV3-1 to TRBJ1-2; 8 bases agree with TRBD1. CDR3 loop: CASSQYEQGARGYTF. The CDR3 nucleotides read TGTGCCAGCAGCCAATACGAGCAGGGGGCGCGGGGCTACACCTTC.